Reported below is one TCR beta chain. CDR1 is MNHNY and CDR2 is SVGAGI in the germline V gene (reference sequence). The CDR3 loop spans 15 amino acids. The ends were cut back, 6 bases at V and 0 bases at J, with 14 bases in the middle. This entry is derived from a study of control samples from healthy donors and cancer patients. Sequenced by immunoSEQ multiplex PCR; TCRdb stores in-frame clones only, minus some. Altogether tens of thousands of clones are present, 70% to 90% being singletons, with the ten largest covering under 7.5%. Sequenced sample: blood. The V call is TRBV6-6, the J call TRBJ1-1; TRBD1 is a possible D gene (5 bases). This TCR derives from a woman aged 45-65 years in good health. The CDR3 nucleotides are TGTGCCAGCAGAGAGGGGTTTCCTATGAACACTGAAGCTTTCTTT. Translated, it gives CASREGFPMNTEAFF.